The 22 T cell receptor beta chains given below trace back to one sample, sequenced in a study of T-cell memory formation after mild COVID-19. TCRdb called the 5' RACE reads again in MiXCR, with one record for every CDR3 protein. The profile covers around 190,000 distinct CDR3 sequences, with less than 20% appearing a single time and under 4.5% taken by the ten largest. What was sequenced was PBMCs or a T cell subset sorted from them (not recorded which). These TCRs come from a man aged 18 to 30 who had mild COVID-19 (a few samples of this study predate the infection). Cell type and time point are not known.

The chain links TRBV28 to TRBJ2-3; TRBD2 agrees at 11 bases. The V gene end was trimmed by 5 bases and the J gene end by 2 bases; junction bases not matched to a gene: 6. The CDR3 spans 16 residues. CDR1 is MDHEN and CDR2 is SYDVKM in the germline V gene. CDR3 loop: CASSTPSGGPTDTQYF. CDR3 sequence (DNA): TGTGCCAGCAGTACTCCTAGCGGGGGGCCCACAGATACGCAGTATTTT.

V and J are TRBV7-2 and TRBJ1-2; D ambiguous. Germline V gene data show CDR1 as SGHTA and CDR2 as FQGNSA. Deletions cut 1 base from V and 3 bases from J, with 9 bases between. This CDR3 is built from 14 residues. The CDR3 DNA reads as TGTGCCAGCAGCTTAGTCGAGATCTACTATGGCTACACCTTC. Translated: CASSLVEIYYGYTF.

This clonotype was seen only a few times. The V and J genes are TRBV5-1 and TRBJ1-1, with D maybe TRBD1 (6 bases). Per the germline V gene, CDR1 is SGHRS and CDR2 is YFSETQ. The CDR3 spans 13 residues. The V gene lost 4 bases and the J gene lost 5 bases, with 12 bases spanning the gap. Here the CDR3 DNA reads TGCGCCAGCAGCCGGAGGGGGGCTACTGAAGCTTTCTTT. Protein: CASSRRGATEAFF. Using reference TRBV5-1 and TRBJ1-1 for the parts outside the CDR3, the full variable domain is KAGVTQTPRYLIKTRGQQVTLSCSPISGHRSVSWYQQTPGQGLQFLFEYFSETQRNKGNFPGRFSGRQFSNSRSEMNVSTLELGDSALYLCASSRRGATEAFFGQGTRLTVV.

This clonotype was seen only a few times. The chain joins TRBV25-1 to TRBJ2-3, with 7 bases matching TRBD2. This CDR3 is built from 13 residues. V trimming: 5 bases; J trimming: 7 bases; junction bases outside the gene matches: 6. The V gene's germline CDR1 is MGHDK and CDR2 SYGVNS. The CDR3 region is CASSIGGGNTQYF. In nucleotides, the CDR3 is TGTGCCAGCAGTATAGGCGGGGGAAATACGCAGTATTTT.

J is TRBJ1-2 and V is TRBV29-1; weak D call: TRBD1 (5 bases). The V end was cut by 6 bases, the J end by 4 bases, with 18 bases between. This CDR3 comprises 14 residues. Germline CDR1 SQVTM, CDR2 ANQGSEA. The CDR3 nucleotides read TGCAGCGTCCTCCTACGCCAGGGCCTCTATGGCTACACCTTC. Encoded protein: CSVLLRQGLYGYTF.

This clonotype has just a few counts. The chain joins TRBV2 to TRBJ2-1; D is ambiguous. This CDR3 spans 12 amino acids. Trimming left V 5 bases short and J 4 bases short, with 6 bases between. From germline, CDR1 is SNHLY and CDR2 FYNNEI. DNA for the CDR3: TGTGCCAGCAGTCCGGAGTACAATGAGCAGTTCTTC. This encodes CASSPEYNEQFF.

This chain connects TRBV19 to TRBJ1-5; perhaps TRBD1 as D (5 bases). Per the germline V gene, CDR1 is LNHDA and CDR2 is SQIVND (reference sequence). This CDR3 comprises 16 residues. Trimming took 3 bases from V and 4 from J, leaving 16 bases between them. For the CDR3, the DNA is TGTGCCAGTAGTATGGGCATGGGGCGCCTAAATCAGCCCCAGCATTTT. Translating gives CASSMGMGRLNQPQHF.

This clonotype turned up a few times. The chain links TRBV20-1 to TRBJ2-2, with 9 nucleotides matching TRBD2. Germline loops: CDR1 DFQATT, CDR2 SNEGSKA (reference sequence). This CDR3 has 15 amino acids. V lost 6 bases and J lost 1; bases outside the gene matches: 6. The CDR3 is CSATSGGLNTGELFF. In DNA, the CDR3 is TGCAGTGCCACCAGCGGGGGGCTGAACACCGGGGAGCTGTTTTTT.

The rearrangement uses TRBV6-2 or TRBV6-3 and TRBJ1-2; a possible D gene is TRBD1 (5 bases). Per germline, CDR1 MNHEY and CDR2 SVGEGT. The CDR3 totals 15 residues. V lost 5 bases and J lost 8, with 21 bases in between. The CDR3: CASSRHPGTTWGYTF. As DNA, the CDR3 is TGTGCCAGCAGTCGCCACCCGGGGACCACATGGGGCTACACCTTC.

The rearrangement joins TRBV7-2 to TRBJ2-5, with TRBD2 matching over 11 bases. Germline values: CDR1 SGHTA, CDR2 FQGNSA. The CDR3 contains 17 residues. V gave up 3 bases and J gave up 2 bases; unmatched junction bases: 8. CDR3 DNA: TGTGCCAGCAGCTTCGGGGCGACTAGCGGGGATCAAGAGACCCAGTACTTC. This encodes CASSFGATSGDQETQYF.

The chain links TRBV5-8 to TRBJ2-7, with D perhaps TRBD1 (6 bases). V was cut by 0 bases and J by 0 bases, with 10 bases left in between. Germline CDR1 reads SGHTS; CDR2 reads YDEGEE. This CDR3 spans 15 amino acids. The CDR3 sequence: CASSLGDTYSYEQYF. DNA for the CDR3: TGTGCCAGCAGCTTGGGGGACACTTACTCCTACGAGCAGTACTTC.

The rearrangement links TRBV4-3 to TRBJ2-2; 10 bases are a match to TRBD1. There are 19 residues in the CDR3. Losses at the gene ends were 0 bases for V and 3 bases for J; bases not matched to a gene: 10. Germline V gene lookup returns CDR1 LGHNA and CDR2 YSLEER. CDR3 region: CASSQDKTGGSLDTGELFF. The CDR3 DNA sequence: TGCGCCAGCAGCCAAGATAAGACAGGGGGCAGTCTCGACACCGGGGAGCTGTTTTTT.

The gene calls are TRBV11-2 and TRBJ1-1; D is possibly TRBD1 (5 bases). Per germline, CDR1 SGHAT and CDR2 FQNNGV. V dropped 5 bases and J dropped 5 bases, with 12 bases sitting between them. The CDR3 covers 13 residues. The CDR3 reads CASSPIGVTEAFF. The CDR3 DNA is TGTGCCAGCAGCCCAATAGGGGTAACTGAAGCTTTCTTT.

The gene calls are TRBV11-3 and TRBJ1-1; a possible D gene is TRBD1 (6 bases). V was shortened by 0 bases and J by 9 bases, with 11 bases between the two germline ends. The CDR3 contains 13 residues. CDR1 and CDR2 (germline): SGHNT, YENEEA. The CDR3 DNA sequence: TGTGCCAGCAGCTTAGATCTAGGACAGAAAGCTTTCTTT. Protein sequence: CASSLDLGQKAFF.

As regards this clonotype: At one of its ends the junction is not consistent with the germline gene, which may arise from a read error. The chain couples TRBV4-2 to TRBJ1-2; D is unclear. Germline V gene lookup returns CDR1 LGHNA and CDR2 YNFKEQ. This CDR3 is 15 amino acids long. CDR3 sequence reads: CASTQTRTGTYGYTF. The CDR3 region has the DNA TGTGCCAGCACCCAAACTCGGACCGGAACCTATGGCTACACCTTC.

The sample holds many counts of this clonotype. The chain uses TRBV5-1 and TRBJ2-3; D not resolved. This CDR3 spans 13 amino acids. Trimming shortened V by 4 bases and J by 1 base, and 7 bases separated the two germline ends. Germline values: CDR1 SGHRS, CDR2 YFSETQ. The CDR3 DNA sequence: TGCGCCAGCAGCCAAACAGGCACAGATACGCAGTATTTT. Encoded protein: CASSQTGTDTQYF.

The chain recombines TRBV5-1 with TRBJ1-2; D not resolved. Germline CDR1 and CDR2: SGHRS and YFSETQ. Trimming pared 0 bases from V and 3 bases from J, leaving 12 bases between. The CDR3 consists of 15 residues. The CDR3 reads CASSLDGRRDYGYTF. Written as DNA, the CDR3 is TGCGCCAGCAGCTTGGATGGGCGAAGGGACTATGGCTACACCTTC. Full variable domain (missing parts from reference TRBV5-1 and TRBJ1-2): KAGVTQTPRYLIKTRGQQVTLSCSPISGHRSVSWYQQTPGQGLQFLFEYFSETQRNKGNFPGRFSGRQFSNSRSEMNVSTLELGDSALYLCASSLDGRRDYGYTFGSGTRLTVV.

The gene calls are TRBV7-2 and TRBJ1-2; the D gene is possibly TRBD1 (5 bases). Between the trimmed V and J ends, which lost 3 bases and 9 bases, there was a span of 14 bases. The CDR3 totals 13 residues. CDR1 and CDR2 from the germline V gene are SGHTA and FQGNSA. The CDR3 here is CASSFGAGRRYTF. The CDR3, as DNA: TGTGCCAGCAGCTTTGGTGCAGGGAGGCGCTACACCTTC.

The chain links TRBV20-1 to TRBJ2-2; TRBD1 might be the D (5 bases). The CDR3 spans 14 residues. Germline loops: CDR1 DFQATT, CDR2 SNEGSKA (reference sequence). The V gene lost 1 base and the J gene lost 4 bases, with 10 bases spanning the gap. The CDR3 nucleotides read TGCAGTGCTAGAGGCAGGGTAGGCACCGGGGAGCTGTTTTTT. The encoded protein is CSARGRVGTGELFF.

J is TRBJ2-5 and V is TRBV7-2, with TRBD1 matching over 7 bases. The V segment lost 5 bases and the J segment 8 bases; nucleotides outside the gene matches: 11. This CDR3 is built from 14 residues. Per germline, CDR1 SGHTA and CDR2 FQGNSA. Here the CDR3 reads CASSPGQNLPTQYF. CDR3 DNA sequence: TGTGCCAGCAGCCCGGGACAGAATCTACCCACCCAGTACTTC.

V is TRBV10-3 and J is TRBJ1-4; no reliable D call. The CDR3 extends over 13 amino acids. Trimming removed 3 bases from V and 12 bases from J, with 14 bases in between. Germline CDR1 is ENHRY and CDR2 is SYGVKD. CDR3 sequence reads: CAISDQDRAELFF. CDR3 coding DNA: TGTGCCATCAGTGACCAGGACCGCGCGGAACTGTTTTTT.

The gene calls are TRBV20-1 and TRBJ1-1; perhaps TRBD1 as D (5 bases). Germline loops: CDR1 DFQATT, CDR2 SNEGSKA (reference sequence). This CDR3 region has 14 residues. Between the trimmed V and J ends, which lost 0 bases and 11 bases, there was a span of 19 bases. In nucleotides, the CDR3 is TGCAGTGCTAGAGATCGAGTAGGGCTGGAGGGGGCTTTCTTT. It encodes CSARDRVGLEGAFF.